This T cell receptor (beta chain) was sequenced in a study of blood T cell repertoires in COVID-19. About the study: Acute and convalescent COVID-19 samples came from the United States, Italy and Spain. T cells, B-cell-depleted T cells, or PBMCs supplied cDNA or gDNA.

Germline loops: CDR1 SGHNT, CDR2 YYREEE (reference sequence). CDR3 length: 15 amino acids. With 0 bases removed from V and 5 bases from J, the gap between germline ends came to 15 bases. As handled by the study authors: Counts of nucleated cells, estimated from reference gene primer amplification, were obtained. Profiled with immunoSEQ multiplex PCR; TCRdb holds only in-frame clones, not every one. V and J calls and clone size are given by that table; D and trimming were obtained from the DNA. The table includes 200,000 or so clones, around 92% detected once. The sequence derives from a young woman who had recovered from COVID-19. V and J are TRBV5-4 and TRBJ2-7, with D unclear. Sequencing input: PBMCs or T cells enriched from blood (not recorded which). The CDR3 reads CASSLGGRLVHEQYF. The CDR3 bases are TGTGCCAGCAGCTTGGGTGGTCGATTAGTCCACGAGCAGTACTTC. Drawing the rest from reference TRBV5-4 and TRBJ2-7, the complete variable domain is ETGVTQSPTHLIKTRGQQVTLRCSSQSGHNTVSWYQQALGQGPQFIFQYYREEENGRGNFPPRFSGLQFPNYSSELNVNALELDDSALYLCASSLGGRLVHEQYFGPGTRLTVT.